This T cell receptor beta chain was found in a study of control samples from healthy donors and cancer patients. TCRdb keeps only in-frame clones here, not all; method: immunoSEQ multiplex PCR. The data contain 84,000 or so clones, about nine tenths of them singletons. The CDR3 extends over 14 amino acids. From germline, CDR1 is KGHDR and CDR2 SFDVKD. V was shortened by 7 bases and J by 2 bases, with 14 bases between the two germline ends. The chain couples TRBV24-1 to TRBJ2-7, with no clear D. The sequencing input was blood. The origin of this receptor is a man aged 50 to 59 in good health. This chain's CDR3 is CATRDSGPTYEQYF. The CDR3 DNA is TGTGCCACCAGAGACTCCGGGCCTACCTACGAGCAGTACTTC.